Presented here are 23 T cell receptor beta chains from one specimen sequenced in a study of molecular identifiers for immune sequencing clone quantification. TCRdb called the PCR reads again in MiXCR, with one record for every CDR3 protein. The sample holds more than 450,000 distinct CDR3 sequences, about a fifth seen once. The sequencing input was naive CD8+ T cells from blood, with Jurkat cell RNA spiked in. Subset specified: FACS-sorted CD8+CD4-CCR7+CD45RA+ naive T cells. These receptor sequences come from a human donor in good health. Some libraries in this study had Jurkat cell RNA spiked in.

CDR3 region: CASLAGPRETQYF. The DNA of the CDR3 is TGTGCCAGCCTTGCTGGGCCTAGAGAGACCCAGTACTTC. The chain joins TRBV3-1 to TRBJ2-5; D gene unclear. CDR3 length equals 13 residues. CDR1 and CDR2 from the germline V gene are LGHDT and YNNKEL (reference sequence). Trimming left V 8 bases short and J 4 bases short, with 14 bases between.

This clonotype was detected only once. A junction end diverges from the germline sequence, so it may reflect a read error. This chain joins TRBV12-3 or TRBV12-4 and TRBJ2-7, with 9 bases lining up with TRBD2. The length of the CDR3 is 14 residues. The CDR3 spells CASSFGTSQYEHYF. CDR3 nucleotide sequence: TGTGCCAGCAGTTTTGGGACTAGCCAGTACGAGCACTACTTC.

This clonotype has a count of ten or more. The chain has TRBV3-1 and TRBJ2-5; tentatively, D is TRBD2 (6 bases). Trimming took off 0 bases at V and 1 base at J, with 9 bases between the two ends. CDR3 length: 15 residues. Germline loops: CDR1 LGHDT, CDR2 YNNKEL (reference sequence). CDR3 nucleotides: TGTGCCAGCAGCCAAGACTCCGGGAGCCAAGAGACCCAGTACTTC. Amino acids: CASSQDSGSQETQYF.

The chain has TRBV7-8 and TRBJ2-7; a weak D match, TRBD2 (5 bases). The CDR3 loop spans 15 amino acids. Trimming stripped 5 bases from V and 6 bases from J, with 20 bases between. Germline V gene lookup returns CDR1 SGHVS and CDR2 FQNEAQ. The CDR3 spells CASSTAGPPAPEQYF. CDR3 sequence (DNA): TGTGCCAGCAGCACCGCGGGTCCCCCGGCTCCCGAGCAGTACTTC.

This clonotype was picked up a small number of times. V gene TRBV7-9 combines with J gene TRBJ2-1; 9 bases align to TRBD2. Germline CDR1 is SEHNR and CDR2 is FQNEAQ (reference sequence). The CDR3 is made up of 15 amino acids. With 5 bases clipped from V and 4 bases from J, the junction kept 6 bases outside the gene matches. CDR3 bases: TGTGCCAGCAGCCCCCGCGGGGGGGGGTACAATGAGCAGTTCTTC. Its protein product is CASSPRGGGYNEQFF.

The table lists this clonotype with a few counts. This chain's CDR3 is CSATEDSLMGNTWRSYGYTF. CDR3 bases: TGCAGTGCTACAGAGGACAGCCTGATGGGGAATACTTGGCGCTCATATGGCTACACCTTC. The chain links TRBV20-1 to TRBJ1-2; the D gene is possibly TRBD1 (6 bases). V dropped 4 bases and J dropped 5 bases, with 35 bases sitting between them. Germline CDR1 and CDR2: DFQATT and SNEGSKA (reference sequence). The length of the CDR3 is 20 residues.

The table lists this clonotype with many counts. The chain has TRBV2 and TRBJ2-7, with D possibly matching TRBD1 (5 bases). Deletions cut 4 bases from V and 0 bases from J, with 16 bases between. Germline assignment: CDR1 SNHLY and CDR2 FYNNEI. CDR3 length equals 16 residues. The CDR3 here is CASSGSGHLNSYEQYF. The CDR3 DNA reads as TGTGCCAGCAGTGGGTCAGGGCACCTGAACTCCTACGAGCAGTACTTC.

This clonotype was detected only a few times. The chain combines TRBV12-3 or TRBV12-4 with TRBJ1-2; D ambiguous. Deletions cut 3 bases from V and 1 base from J, with 12 bases between. This CDR3 is built from 15 residues. The chain's CDR3 is CASSFYVSSNYGYTF. The DNA for the CDR3 is TGTGCCAGCAGTTTTTATGTCAGCAGTAACTATGGCTACACCTTC.

This clonotype was seen repeatedly, ten times or more. The J gene is TRBJ2-2, the V gene TRBV11-2; D is uncertain. Trimming took off 2 bases at V and 5 bases at J, with 9 bases between the two ends. The V gene's germline CDR1 is SGHAT and CDR2 FQNNGV. The CDR3 has 14 residues. CDR3 region: CASSLLLGTGELFF. The CDR3 DNA sequence: TGTGCCAGCAGCTTATTGTTGGGGACCGGGGAGCTGTTTTTT.

The chain is built from TRBV24-1 and TRBJ2-2, with TRBD2 identical over 15 bases. V shed 4 bases and J 5 bases; nucleotides not matched to a gene: 4. Germline values: CDR1 KGHDR, CDR2 SFDVKD. There are 17 residues in the CDR3. The CDR3 is CATSDPGTSGRTGELFF. Written as DNA, the CDR3 is TGTGCCACCAGTGACCCCGGGACTAGCGGGAGGACCGGGGAGCTGTTTTTT.

The sample holds a few counts of this clonotype. The chain links TRBV25-1 to TRBJ2-5; D is possibly TRBD1 (6 bases). Germline lookup yields CDR1 MGHDK and CDR2 SYGVNS. The V gene lost 6 bases and the J gene lost 1 base, with 15 bases spanning the gap. This CDR3 has 15 residues. In DNA form, the CDR3 reads TGTGCCAGCAGGCCCACAGGGATGCCCCAAGAGACCCAGTACTTC. Translating gives CASRPTGMPQETQYF.

In its sample, this clonotype was seen a few times. The V call is TRBV6-2 or TRBV6-3, the J call TRBJ1-1, with D unclear. The CDR3 contains 13 residues. Trimming removed 8 bases from V and 3 bases from J, with 13 bases in between. Per the germline V gene, CDR1 is MNHEY and CDR2 is SVGEGT. CDR3 loop: CASQMGRDTEAFF. The CDR3 nucleotides are TGTGCCAGCCAAATGGGCCGGGACACTGAAGCTTTCTTT.

This chain uses TRBV28 with TRBJ2-1; 13 nucleotides agree with TRBD2. CDR3 length equals 20 residues. Per the germline V gene, CDR1 is MDHEN and CDR2 is SYDVKM. Trimming removed 2 bases from V and 3 bases from J; junction bases left unmatched: 13. CDR3 in amino acids: CASSLSRPGLAGKRYNEQFF. CDR3 DNA sequence: TGTGCCAGCAGTTTAAGTCGGCCGGGACTAGCGGGGAAACGCTACAATGAGCAGTTCTTC.

This clonotype turned up a few times. The rearrangement links TRBV20-1 to TRBJ2-5; 7 bases match TRBD1. The J segment lost 1 base and the V segment lost 5 bases, leaving 4 bases of the junction unmatched. Germline loops: CDR1 DFQATT, CDR2 SNEGSKA (reference sequence). This CDR3 is built from 13 residues. The CDR3 loop reads CSAEAGGQETQYF. The DNA for the CDR3 is TGCAGTGCTGAGGCAGGGGGCCAAGAGACCCAGTACTTC.

This clonotype appeared many times. The chain links TRBV18 to TRBJ2-7; 8 bases match TRBD2. The CDR3 is made up of 15 amino acids. V shed 4 bases and J 1 base; nucleotides not matched to a gene: 6. Per the germline V gene, CDR1 is KGHSH and CDR2 is LQKENI. The CDR3 sequence is CASSLSGVASYEQYF. The DNA of the CDR3 is TGTGCCAGCTCACTTAGCGGGGTAGCGTCCTACGAGCAGTACTTC.

This clonotype was found a few times. V and J are TRBV20-1 and TRBJ1-1; no firm D call. This CDR3 spans 14 amino acids. Germline assignment: CDR1 DFQATT and CDR2 SNEGSKA (reference sequence). Trimming took 3 bases from V and 2 from J, leaving 13 bases between them. CDR3 sequence: CSAREVAVNTEAFF. CDR3 nucleotide sequence: TGCAGTGCTAGGGAGGTGGCTGTTAACACTGAAGCTTTCTTT.

This chain connects TRBV24-1 to TRBJ2-2; D is ambiguous. This CDR3 spans 13 amino acids. The germline V and J ends were trimmed by 8 bases and 5 bases, with 11 bases remaining between them. Per the germline V gene, CDR1 is KGHDR and CDR2 is SFDVKD. The CDR3 protein is CATMDAETGELFF. The CDR3 DNA reads as TGTGCCACCATGGACGCGGAGACCGGGGAGCTGTTTTTT.

A few counts support this clonotype. The chain employs TRBV6-5 and TRBJ2-3, with 11 bases lining up with TRBD2. The trim removed 6 bases at V and 4 bases at J, leaving 12 bases unmatched. CDR1 and CDR2 from the germline V gene are MNHEY and SVGAGI. The CDR3 runs 17 residues. The CDR3 spells CASSRKTTSGVSDTQYF. Here the CDR3 DNA reads TGTGCCAGCAGCCGAAAAACGACTAGCGGGGTTTCAGATACGCAGTATTTT.

The rearrangement joins TRBV9 to TRBJ2-1, with D possibly matching TRBD2 (7 bases). Trimming shortened V by 5 bases and J by 10 bases, and 19 bases separated the two germline ends. Germline CDR1 SGDLS, CDR2 YYNGEE. The CDR3 has 14 amino acids. The CDR3 loop reads CASRDEGGGLEQFF. The CDR3 DNA is TGTGCCAGCAGGGACGAGGGGGGGGGCCTGGAGCAGTTCTTC.

Of note for this clonotype: Just one base apart from a much larger clone, this may be a read error. This CDR3 fails to terminate in the conserved phenylalanine or tryptophan, so it likely reflects a read error. The chain's CDR3 is CASSEVWRNNEQFL. CDR3 sequence (DNA): TGTGCCAGCAGCGAAGTCTGGAGGAACAATGAGCAGTTCCTC. This chain uses TRBV7-9 with TRBJ2-1, with D possibly TRBD2 on 5 matching bases. Per germline, CDR1 SEHNR and CDR2 FQNEAQ (reference sequence). Trimming stripped 5 bases from V and 5 bases from J, with 13 bases between. This CDR3 region has 14 residues.

This clonotype was observed a handful of times. The chain joins TRBV7-9 to TRBJ2-5; 11 nucleotides line up with TRBD1. J was trimmed by 4 bases and V by 5 bases; bases with no gene match: 6. The length of the CDR3 is 15 residues. Germline CDR1 reads SEHNR; CDR2 reads FQNEAQ (reference sequence). The CDR3 here is CASSPTGTGGETQYF. CDR3 in DNA: TGTGCCAGCAGCCCCACCGGGACAGGGGGAGAGACCCAGTACTTC.

The genes are TRBV9 and TRBJ2-1; unclear D gene. Trimming pared 0 bases from V and 6 bases from J, leaving 7 bases between. There are 13 residues in the CDR3. Germline CDR1 and CDR2: SGDLS and YYNGEE. The CDR3 region has the DNA TGTGCCAGCAGCGTAGCCCCCAGCAATGAGCAGTTCTTC. Its protein product is CASSVAPSNEQFF. The variable domain in full, with the rest retrieved from reference TRBV9 and TRBJ2-1, is DSGVTQTPKHLITATGQRVTLRCSPRSGDLSVYWYQQSLDQGLQFLIQYYNGEERAKGNILERFSAQQFPDLHSELNLSSLELGDSALYFCASSVAPSNEQFFGPGTRLTVL.

This clonotype came up many times. The chain couples TRBV6-2 or TRBV6-3 to TRBJ1-5, with a weak D call TRBD1 (5 bases). The CDR3 runs to 15 residues. Germline lookup yields CDR1 MNHEY and CDR2 SVGEGT. V dropped 0 bases and J dropped 6 bases, with 12 bases sitting between them. The CDR3 is CASSYSMQGGQPQHF. CDR3 DNA sequence: TGTGCCAGCAGTTACTCGATGCAGGGTGGTCAGCCCCAGCATTTT.